This T cell receptor (beta chain) was identified in a study of T cell responses to AZD1222 COVID-19 vaccine. Study-level information: Second-dose timings of about 4 or about 12 weeks were pooled.

The CDR3 consists of 13 residues. Germline values: CDR1 MNHEY, CDR2 SMNVEV (reference sequence). Unmatched junction bases numbered 2, after V lost 3 bases and J lost 7 bases. Assay: immunoSEQ multiplex PCR; the TCRdb copy retains only in-frame clones and omits some. Of 140,000 to 150,000 clones listed, under 95% are singletons. The source was peripheral blood, collected on day 0 of AZD1222 vaccination. The chain combines TRBV27 with TRBJ2-1, with 8 bases lining up with TRBD2. This receptor was obtained from an adult in good health. This CDR3 reads CASSLGLVNEQFF. The CDR3 bases are TGTGCCAGCAGTTTGGGACTAGTAAATGAGCAGTTCTTC.